A selection of T cell receptor beta chains follows, all from one sample in a study of cytomegalovirus exposure and HLA in healthy donors. Assay: immunoSEQ multiplex PCR; the TCRdb copy retains only in-frame clones and omits some. The sample holds about 120,000 clones; roughly 80% are singletons and the top ten take 7.5% to 10%. The specimen was PBMCs. Receptor source: a female donor in good health and CMV-seropositive. CDR3s include the opening cysteine and the closing phenylalanine or tryptophan. The order of the fields is V gene, J gene, clone size, D gene, CDR3 protein, CDR3 DNA. D genes are given only for firm matches. Clone size appears in some rows only: once, few, many, or a class for an expanded clone.

>TRBV5-1|TRBJ1-1|NA|NA
CASSLGGALLNTEAFF
TGCGCCAGCAGCTTGGGCGGGGCCCTCTTGAACACTGAAGCTTTCTTT
>TRBV28|TRBJ2-2|once|NA
CASRTQGGELFF
TGTGCCAGCAGGACTCAGGGAGGGGAGCTGTTTTTT
>TRBV5-1|TRBJ2-1|NA|NA
CASSSAGFHEQFF
TGCGCCAGCAGCTCGGCAGGGTTCCATGAGCAGTTCTTC
>TRBV5-1|TRBJ2-5|NA|NA
CASSLGLIQETQYF
TGCGCCAGCAGCTTGGGGCTTATCCAAGAGACCCAGTACTTC
>TRBV27|TRBJ2-1|many|TRBD2
CASRTTSGALSEQFF
TGTGCCAGCAGGACGACTAGCGGGGCGCTCAGCGAGCAGTTCTTC
>TRBV4-1|TRBJ1-1|few|NA
CASSQAGGQNTEAFF
TGCGCCAGCAGCCAAGCGGGGGGGCAGAACACTGAAGCTTTCTTT
>TRBV6-6|TRBJ1-6|NA|TRBD1
CASSYGTGDSPLHF
TGTGCCAGCAGTTACGGGACAGGGGATTCACCCCTCCACTTT
>TRBV9|TRBJ2-4|once|TRBD2
CASSVGGTSGNIQYF
TGTGCCAGCAGCGTAGGAGGGACTAGCGGGAACATTCAGTACTTC
>TRBV10-2|TRBJ1-5|few|TRBD1
CASSWTGTGGSAQHF
TGCGCCAGCAGCTGGACAGGGACAGGGGGGTCGGCCCAGCATTTT
>TRBV28|TRBJ1-2|NA|TRBD1
CASRRTGANYGYTF
TGTGCCAGCAGGCGGACAGGGGCTAACTATGGCTACACCTTC
>TRBV7-8|TRBJ2-3|NA|TRBD1
CASSDRGPDTQYF
TGTGCCAGCAGCGACAGGGGGCCAGATACGCAGTATTTT
>TRBV6-5|TRBJ1-2|once|NA
CASTKGGAGFHGYTF
TGTGCCAGCACCAAGGGGGGGGCAGGGTTCCATGGCTACACCTTC
>TRBV28|TRBJ1-2|once|NA
CASSRGSGYTF
TGTGCCAGCAGCCGGGGGTCTGGCTACACCTTC
>TRBV6-4|TRBJ2-7|NA|NA
CASSLLAQLTHEQYF
TGTGCCAGCAGTTTACTAGCTCAGTTGACTCACGAGCAGTACTTC
>TRBV7-2|TRBJ2-7|NA|NA
CASSPRVADPYEQYF
TGTGCCAGCAGCCCGAGGGTGGCAGATCCCTACGAGCAGTACTTC
>TRBV5-4|TRBJ2-1|NA|NA
CASSLGRDYNEQFF
TGTGCCAGCAGCTTGGGGAGAGACTACAATGAGCAGTTCTTC
>TRBV6-5|TRBJ2-7|NA|NA
CASSYDSSYLYEQYF
TGTGCCAGCAGTTACGACAGTTCTTACCTTTACGAGCAGTACTTC
>TRBV5-5|TRBJ1-5|NA|NA
CASSSLSEGGTEPQHF
TGTGCCAGCAGCTCCCTCTCGGAGGGGGGGACGGAGCCCCAGCATTTT
>TRBV30|TRBJ2-7|NA|TRBD2
CAWTEGGSAYEQYF
TGTGCCTGGACCGAGGGAGGGTCCGCCTACGAGCAGTACTTC
>TRBV5-1|TRBJ2-3|NA|TRBD2
CASSFLAGGSTDTQYF
TGCGCCAGCAGCTTCCTAGCGGGGGGTAGCACAGATACGCAGTATTTT
>TRBV2|TRBJ1-1|NA|NA
CASSGLNTEAFF
TGTGCCAGCAGTGGTCTTAACACTGAAGCTTTCTTT
>TRBV5-4|TRBJ2-7|NA|NA
CASSLDGVARSSYEQYF
TGTGCCAGCAGCTTGGATGGGGTAGCGAGGAGCTCCTACGAGCAGTACTTC
>TRBV7-9|TRBJ2-3|NA|TRBD2
CASSFLAGGTDTQYF
TGTGCCAGCAGCTTTCTAGCGGGGGGCACAGATACGCAGTATTTT
>TRBV5-1|TRBJ1-1|NA|NA
CASSLAGQGTEAFF
TGCGCCAGCAGCTTGGCAGGGCAGGGGACTGAAGCTTTCTTT
>TRBV5-1|TRBJ1-1|NA|NA
CASSLDGGTEAFF
TGCGCCAGCAGCTTGGACGGGGGCACTGAAGCTTTCTTT
>TRBV5-1|TRBJ1-4|NA|NA
CASSSGVPNEKLFF
TGCGCCAGCAGCTCCGGGGTGCCTAATGAAAAACTGTTTTTT
>TRBV6-1|TRBJ1-2|NA|TRBD1
CASSEAGTGKKYGYTF
TGTGCCAGCAGTGAAGCCGGGACAGGGAAGAAGTATGGCTACACCTTC
>TRBV6-5|TRBJ2-3|NA|TRBD2
CASKERGAGTDTQYF
TGTGCCAGCAAGGAGCGGGGGGCTGGCACAGATACGCAGTATTTT
>TRBV2|TRBJ1-5|NA|NA
CASRRGGIGQPQHF
TGTGCCAGCCGTAGGGGAGGGATCGGGCAGCCCCAGCATTTT
>TRBV2|TRBJ1-6|NA|TRBD1
CASRVQGMGNSPLHF
TGTGCCAGCAGAGTACAGGGGATGGGTAATTCACCCCTCCACTTT
>TRBV27|TRBJ1-5|NA|TRBD1
CASSRQGSQPQHF
TGTGCCAGCAGTAGACAGGGGAGTCAGCCCCAGCATTTT
>TRBV7-3|TRBJ2-3|few|TRBD2
CASSLTLALTTDTQYF
TGTGCCAGCAGCTTAACACTAGCGCTTACCACAGATACGCAGTATTTT
>TRBV9|TRBJ1-3|NA|NA
CASSVEPGNTIYF
TGTGCCAGCAGCGTAGAGCCCGGAAACACCATATATTTT
>TRBV7-8|TRBJ2-7|NA|TRBD2
CASSYTSGGSTKQYF
TGTGCCAGCAGCTATACTAGCGGGGGGTCAACTAAGCAGTACTTC
>TRBV29-1|TRBJ2-7|NA|NA
CSGKQGGYEQYF
TGCAGCGGTAAACAGGGTGGCTACGAGCAGTACTTC
>TRBV7-9|TRBJ1-2|NA|NA
CASSSTGQLEAYYGYTF
TGTGCCAGCAGCAGTACAGGACAACTCGAAGCTTACTATGGCTACACCTTC
>TRBV5-1|TRBJ2-3|NA|TRBD2
CASSSASGGTDTQYF
TGCGCCAGCAGTTCGGCTAGCGGGGGGACAGATACGCAGTATTTT
>TRBV5-1|TRBJ2-1|once|TRBD1
CASSPETGTFYNEQFF
TGCGCCAGCAGCCCAGAGACAGGGACATTCTACAATGAGCAGTTCTTC
>TRBV7-8|TRBJ1-5|few|TRBD1
CASRYGTGPLGPQHF
TGTGCCAGCAGATACGGGACAGGGCCTTTGGGGCCCCAGCATTTT
>TRBV2|TRBJ2-5|NA|TRBD1
CASTRGGQGAETQYF
TGTGCCAGCACGAGGGGGGGACAGGGGGCTGAGACCCAGTACTTC